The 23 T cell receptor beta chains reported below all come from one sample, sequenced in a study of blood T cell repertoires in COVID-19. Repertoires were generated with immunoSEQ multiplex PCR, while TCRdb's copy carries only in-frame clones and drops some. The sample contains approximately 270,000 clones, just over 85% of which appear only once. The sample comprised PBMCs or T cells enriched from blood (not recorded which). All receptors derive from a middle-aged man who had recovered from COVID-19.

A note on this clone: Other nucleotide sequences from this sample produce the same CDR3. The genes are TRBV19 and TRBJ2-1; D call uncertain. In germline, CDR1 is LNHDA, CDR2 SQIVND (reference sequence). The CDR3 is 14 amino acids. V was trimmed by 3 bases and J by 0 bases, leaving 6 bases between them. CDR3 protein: CASSIGSSYNEQFF. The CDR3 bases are TGTGCCAGTAGTATTGGCAGCTCCTACAATGAGCAGTTCTTC.

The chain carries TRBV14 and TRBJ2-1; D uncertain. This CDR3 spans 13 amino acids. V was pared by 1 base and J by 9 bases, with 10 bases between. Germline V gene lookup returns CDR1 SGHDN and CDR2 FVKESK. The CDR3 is CASSQGSGPEQFF. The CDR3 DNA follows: TGTGCCAGCAGCCAAGGTTCAGGCCCTGAGCAGTTCTTC.

The CDR3 bases are TGTGCCAGCAGTGCGCAGGCTAACTCTGGAAACACCATATATTTT. Residues: CASSAQANSGNTIYF. This sequence joins TRBV2 and TRBJ1-3; D unresolved. Trimming left V 4 bases short and J 0 bases short, with 10 bases between. The CDR3 spans 15 residues. The germline V gene has CDR1 SNHLY and CDR2 FYNNEI.

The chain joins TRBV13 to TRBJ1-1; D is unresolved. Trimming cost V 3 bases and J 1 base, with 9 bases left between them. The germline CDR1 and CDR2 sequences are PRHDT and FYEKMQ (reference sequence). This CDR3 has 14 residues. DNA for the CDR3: TGTGCCAGCAGCTTCGGGGAACGGAACACTGAAGCTTTCTTT. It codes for CASSFGERNTEAFF.

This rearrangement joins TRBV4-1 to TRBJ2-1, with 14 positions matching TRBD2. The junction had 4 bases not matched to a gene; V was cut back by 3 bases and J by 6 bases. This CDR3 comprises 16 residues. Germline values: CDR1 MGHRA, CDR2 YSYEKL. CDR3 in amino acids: CASSQGLAGDLNEQFF. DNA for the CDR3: TGCGCCAGCAGCCAGGGACTAGCGGGGGACCTCAATGAGCAGTTCTTC.

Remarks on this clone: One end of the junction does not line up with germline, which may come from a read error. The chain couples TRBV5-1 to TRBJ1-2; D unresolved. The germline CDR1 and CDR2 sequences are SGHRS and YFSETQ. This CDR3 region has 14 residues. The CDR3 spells CASSLELGVYVYTF. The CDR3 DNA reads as TGCGCCAGCAGCTTGGAGCTCGGAGTGTATGTCTACACCTTC.

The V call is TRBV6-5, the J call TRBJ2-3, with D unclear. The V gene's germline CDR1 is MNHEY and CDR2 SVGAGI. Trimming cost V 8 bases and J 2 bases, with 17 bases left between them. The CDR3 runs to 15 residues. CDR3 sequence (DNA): TGTGCCAGCTTTCTTTACTACACTCTCACAGATACGCAGTATTTT. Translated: CASFLYYTLTDTQYF.

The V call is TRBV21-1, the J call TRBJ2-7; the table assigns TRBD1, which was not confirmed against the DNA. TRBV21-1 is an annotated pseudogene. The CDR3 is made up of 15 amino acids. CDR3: CASSKPGQGPYEQYF. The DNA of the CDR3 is TGTGCCAGCAGCAAGCCGGGACAGGGGCCCTACGAGCAGTACTTC.

CDR3 amino acids: CASSETLGGNQPQHF. CDR3 coding DNA: TGTGCCAGCAGTGAAACCCTAGGGGGAAATCAGCCCCAGCATTTT. V and J are TRBV2 and TRBJ1-5, with a weak D call TRBD1 (6 bases). With 2 bases removed from V and 4 bases from J, the gap between germline ends came to 12 bases. The CDR3 spans 15 residues. Germline CDR1 is SNHLY and CDR2 is FYNNEI.

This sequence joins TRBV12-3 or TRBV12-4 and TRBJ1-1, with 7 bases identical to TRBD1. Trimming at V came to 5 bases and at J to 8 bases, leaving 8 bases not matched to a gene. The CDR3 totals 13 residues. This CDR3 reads CASSPRQGQEAFF. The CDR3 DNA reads TGTGCCAGCAGTCCCCGACAGGGTCAGGAAGCTTTCTTT.

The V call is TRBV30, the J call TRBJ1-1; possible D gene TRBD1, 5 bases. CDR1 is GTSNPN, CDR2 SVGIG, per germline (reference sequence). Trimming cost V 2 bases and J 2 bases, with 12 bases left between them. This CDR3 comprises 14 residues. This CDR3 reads CAWSSLQGNTEAFF. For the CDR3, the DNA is TGTGCCTGGAGTTCCCTCCAGGGTAACACTGAAGCTTTCTTT.

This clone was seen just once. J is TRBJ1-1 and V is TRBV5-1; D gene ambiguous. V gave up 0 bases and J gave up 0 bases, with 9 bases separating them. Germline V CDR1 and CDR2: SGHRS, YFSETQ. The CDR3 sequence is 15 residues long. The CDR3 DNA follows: TGCGCCAGCAGCTTGGTACAGCCCATGAACACTGAAGCTTTCTTT. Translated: CASSLVQPMNTEAFF.

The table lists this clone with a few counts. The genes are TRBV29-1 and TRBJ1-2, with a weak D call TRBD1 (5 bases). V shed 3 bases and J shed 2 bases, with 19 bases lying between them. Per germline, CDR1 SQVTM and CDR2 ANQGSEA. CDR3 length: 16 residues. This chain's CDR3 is CSVEAGGGNDNYGYTF. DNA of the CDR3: TGCAGCGTTGAGGCCGGGGGGGGAAATGACAACTATGGCTACACCTTC.

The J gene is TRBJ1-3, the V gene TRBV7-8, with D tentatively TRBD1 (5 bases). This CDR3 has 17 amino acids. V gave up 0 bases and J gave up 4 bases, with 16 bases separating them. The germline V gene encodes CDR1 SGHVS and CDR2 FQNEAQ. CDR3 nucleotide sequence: TGTGCCAGCAGCTTAGCGCCCCCGGGGGTGCGAGGAAACACCATATATTTT. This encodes CASSLAPPGVRGNTIYF.

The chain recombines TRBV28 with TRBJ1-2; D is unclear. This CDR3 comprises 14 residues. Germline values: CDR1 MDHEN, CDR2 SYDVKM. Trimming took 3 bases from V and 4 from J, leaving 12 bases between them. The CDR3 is CASSFPHSSYGYTF. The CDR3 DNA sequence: TGTGCCAGCAGTTTTCCCCACAGTAGCTATGGCTACACCTTC.

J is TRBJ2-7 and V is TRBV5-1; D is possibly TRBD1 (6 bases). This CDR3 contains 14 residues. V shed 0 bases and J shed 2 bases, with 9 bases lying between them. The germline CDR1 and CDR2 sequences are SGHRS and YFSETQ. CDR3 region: CASSLAGDPYEQYF. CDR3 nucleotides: TGCGCCAGCAGCTTGGCAGGGGACCCCTACGAGCAGTACTTC.

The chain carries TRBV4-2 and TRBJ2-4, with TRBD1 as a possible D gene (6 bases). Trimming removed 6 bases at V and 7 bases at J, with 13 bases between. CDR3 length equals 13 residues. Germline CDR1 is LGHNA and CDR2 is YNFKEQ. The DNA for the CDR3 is TGTGCCAGCAGGCAAACAGGGTGGAACATTCAGTACTTC. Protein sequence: CASRQTGWNIQYF.

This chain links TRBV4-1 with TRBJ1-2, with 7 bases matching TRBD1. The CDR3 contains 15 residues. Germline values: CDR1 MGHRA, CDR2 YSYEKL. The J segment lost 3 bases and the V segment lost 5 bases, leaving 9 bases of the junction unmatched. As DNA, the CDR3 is TGCGCCAGCAGCAAACAGGGGTCCCCTGACTATGGCTACACCTTC. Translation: CASSKQGSPDYGYTF.

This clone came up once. DNA for the CDR3: TGTGCCAGCTCATACCACAGGACACAACAGAGCACAGATACGCAGTATTTT. As protein: CASSYHRTQQSTDTQYF. The gene calls are TRBV18 and TRBJ2-3; weak D call: TRBD1 (5 bases). CDR3 length: 17 amino acids. V lost 5 bases and J 0 bases, leaving 18 bases between the germline ends. Germline assignment: CDR1 KGHSH and CDR2 LQKENI.

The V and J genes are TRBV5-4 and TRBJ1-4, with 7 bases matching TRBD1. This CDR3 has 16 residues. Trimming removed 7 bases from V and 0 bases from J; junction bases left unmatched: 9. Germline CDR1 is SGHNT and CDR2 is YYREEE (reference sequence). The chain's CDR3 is CASGPTGIATNEKLFF. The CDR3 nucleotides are TGTGCCAGCGGGCCGACAGGGATTGCAACTAATGAAAAACTGTTTTTT.

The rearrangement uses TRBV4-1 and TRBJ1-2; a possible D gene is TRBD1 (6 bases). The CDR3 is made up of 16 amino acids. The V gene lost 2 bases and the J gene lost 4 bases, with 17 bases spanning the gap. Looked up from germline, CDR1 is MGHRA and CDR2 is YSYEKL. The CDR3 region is CASSQNSGQGIYGYTF. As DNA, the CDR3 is TGCGCCAGCAGCCAAAACTCGGGCCAGGGGATCTATGGCTACACCTTC.

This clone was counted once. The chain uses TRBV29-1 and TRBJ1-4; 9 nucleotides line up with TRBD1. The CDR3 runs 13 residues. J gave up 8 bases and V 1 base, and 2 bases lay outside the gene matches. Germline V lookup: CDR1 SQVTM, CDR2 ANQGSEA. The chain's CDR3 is CSVEGTGEEKLFF. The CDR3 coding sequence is TGCAGCGTTGAAGGGACAGGGGAAGAAAAACTGTTTTTT. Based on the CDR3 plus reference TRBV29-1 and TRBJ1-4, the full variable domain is SAVISQKPSRDICQRGTSLTIQCQVDSQVTMMFWYRQQPGQSLTLIATANQGSEATYESGFVIDKFPISRPNLTFSTLTVSNMSPEDSSIYLCSVEGTGEEKLFFGSGTQLSVL.

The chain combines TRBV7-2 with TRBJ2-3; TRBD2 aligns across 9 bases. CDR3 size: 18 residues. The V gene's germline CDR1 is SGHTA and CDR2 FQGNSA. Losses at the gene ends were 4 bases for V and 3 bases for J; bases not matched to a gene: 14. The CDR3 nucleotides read TGTGCCAGCAGCTCCCCCCTACTGGCGGGAGGGCCGACAGATACGCAGTATTTT. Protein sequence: CASSSPLLAGGPTDTQYF.